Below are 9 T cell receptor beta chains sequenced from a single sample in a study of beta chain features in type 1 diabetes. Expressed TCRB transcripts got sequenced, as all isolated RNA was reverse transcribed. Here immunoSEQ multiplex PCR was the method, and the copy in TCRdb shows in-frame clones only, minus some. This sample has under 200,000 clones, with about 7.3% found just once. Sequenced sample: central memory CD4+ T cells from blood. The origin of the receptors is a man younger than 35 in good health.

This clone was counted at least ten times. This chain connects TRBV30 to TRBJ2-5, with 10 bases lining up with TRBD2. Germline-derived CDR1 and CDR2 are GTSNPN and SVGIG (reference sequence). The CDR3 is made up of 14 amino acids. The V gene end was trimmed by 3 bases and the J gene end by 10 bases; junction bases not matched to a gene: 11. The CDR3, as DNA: TGTGCCTGGAGAGGTAGCGGGGGGAACCTCCTCCAGTACTTC. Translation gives CAWRGSGGNLLQYF.

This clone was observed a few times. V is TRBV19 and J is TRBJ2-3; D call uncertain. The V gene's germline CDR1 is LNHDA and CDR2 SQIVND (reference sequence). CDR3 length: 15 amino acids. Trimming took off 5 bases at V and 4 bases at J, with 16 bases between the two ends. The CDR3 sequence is CASSSNRQVADTQYF. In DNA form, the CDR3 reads TGTGCCAGTAGTTCCAACCGGCAGGTGGCAGATACGCAGTATTTT.

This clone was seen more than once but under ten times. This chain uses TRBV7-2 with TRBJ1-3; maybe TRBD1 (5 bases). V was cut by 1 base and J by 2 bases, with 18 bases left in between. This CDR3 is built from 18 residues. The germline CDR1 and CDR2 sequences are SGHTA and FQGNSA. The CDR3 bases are TGTGCCAGCAGCTTAGTGGCCGGGGGGACCCAACCTGGAAACACCATATATTTT. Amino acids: CASSLVAGGTQPGNTIYF.

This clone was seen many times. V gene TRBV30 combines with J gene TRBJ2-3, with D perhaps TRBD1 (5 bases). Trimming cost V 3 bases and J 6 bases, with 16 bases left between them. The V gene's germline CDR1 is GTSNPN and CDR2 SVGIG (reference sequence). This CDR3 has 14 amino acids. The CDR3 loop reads CAWSRKGQVDTQYF. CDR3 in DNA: TGTGCCTGGAGCCGAAAGGGGCAAGTTGATACGCAGTATTTT.

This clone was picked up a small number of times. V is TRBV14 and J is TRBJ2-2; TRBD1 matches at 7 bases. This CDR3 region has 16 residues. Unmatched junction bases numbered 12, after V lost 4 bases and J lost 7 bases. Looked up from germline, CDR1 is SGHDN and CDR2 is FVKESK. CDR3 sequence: CASSPGQIEWVGELFF. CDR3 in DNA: TGTGCCAGCAGCCCGGGACAGATTGAATGGGTCGGGGAGCTGTTTTTT.

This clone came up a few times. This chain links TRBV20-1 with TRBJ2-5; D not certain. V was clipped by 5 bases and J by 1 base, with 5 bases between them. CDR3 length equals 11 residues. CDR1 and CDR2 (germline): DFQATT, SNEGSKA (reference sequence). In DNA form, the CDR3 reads TGCAGTGCTCACAGCCAAGAGACCCAGTACTTC. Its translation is CSAHSQETQYF.

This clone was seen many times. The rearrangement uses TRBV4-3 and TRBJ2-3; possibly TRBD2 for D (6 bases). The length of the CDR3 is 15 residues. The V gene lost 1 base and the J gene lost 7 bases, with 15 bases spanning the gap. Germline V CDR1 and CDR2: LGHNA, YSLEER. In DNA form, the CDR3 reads TGCGCCAGCAGCCAAGGTGGTAGCGGCCGGAATACGCAGTATTTT. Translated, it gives CASSQGGSGRNTQYF.

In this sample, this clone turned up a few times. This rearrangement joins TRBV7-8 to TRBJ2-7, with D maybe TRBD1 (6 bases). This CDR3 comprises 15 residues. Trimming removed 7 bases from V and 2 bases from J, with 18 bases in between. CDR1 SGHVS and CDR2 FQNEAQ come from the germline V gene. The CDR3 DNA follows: TGTGCCAGCATCGGGCGCCGGGACATAACCTACGAGCAGTACTTC. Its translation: CASIGRRDITYEQYF.

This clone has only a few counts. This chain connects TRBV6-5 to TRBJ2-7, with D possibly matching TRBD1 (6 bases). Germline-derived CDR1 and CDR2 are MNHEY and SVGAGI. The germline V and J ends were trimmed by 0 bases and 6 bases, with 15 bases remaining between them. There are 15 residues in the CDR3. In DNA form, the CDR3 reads TGTGCCAGCAGTTACTCGACAGGAAGGGTCGGCGAGCAGTACTTC. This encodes CASSYSTGRVGEQYF.